This T cell receptor beta chain originates from a study of T cells in Graves' hyperthyroidism and ophthalmopathy. Study-level points and caveats: Ophthalmopathy, which appeared later, was predicted by the model a median around 6.5 months before onset. Patients with ophthalmopathy were separated from those with stable hyperthyroidism by a 13 V-J model. Most thyroid clonotypes expanded above 0.001 appeared in blood too.

This clonotype was counted ten times or more. What it binds is unknown. The ends were cut back, 4 bases at V and 10 bases at J, with 16 bases in the middle. The CDR3 loop spans 13 amino acids. Germline V gives CDR1 SGHTA, CDR2 FQGTGA. Amplified regions were TCR beta CDR3 sequences from RNA transcripts. In the first-round RT-PCR of the TCR CDR3, the HTBI primer set was used. TCRdb redid the calling of the multiplex PCR reads with MiXCR, one entry per CDR3 protein. The sample shows 500,000 to 800,000 distinct CDR3 sequences, less than 45% of them seen only once. Lactation, pregnancy, other autoimmune disease or uncontrolled infection led to exclusion of patients.

The sequenced sample was peripheral blood or thyroid tissue (not recorded which). This TCR was recovered from an adult man with Graves' disease, either hyperthyroidism or ophthalmopathy (not recorded which). The chain is built from TRBV7-3 and TRBJ1-2; D uncertain. CDR3 in DNA: TGTGCCAGCAGCTCCTTCGACGGAGGCGACTACACCTTC. Protein product: CASSSFDGGDYTF. Full variable domain (missing parts from reference TRBV7-3 and TRBJ1-2): GAGVSQTPSNKVTEKGKYVELRCDPISGHTALYWYRQSLGQGPEFLIYFQGTGAADDSGLPNDRFFAVRPEGSVSTLKIQRTERGDSAVYLCASSSFDGGDYTFGSGTRLTVV.